What follows is one T cell receptor (beta chain) and its context. Its antigen is still unknown. These data are taken from a study of T cells after yellow fever vaccination. TCRdb analysed the 5' RACE reads with MiXCR anew, one entry per CDR3 protein. This sample yields approximately 510,000 distinct CDR3 sequences, of which roughly 22% are seen a single time; less than 20% belongs to the top ten. Study-level points and caveats: A limited proportion of clonotypes was detected within both the CD4 and CD8 compartments. Abundant clonotypes from the bulk population could contaminate FACS-sorted repertoires. When the response was secondary, it was weaker but reached its peak faster, day 5 versus 15.

This CDR3 is built from 14 residues. V lost 4 bases, J lost 0 bases, and 8 bases lay in between. Germline CDR1 and CDR2: SGHAT and FQNNGV. J is TRBJ2-3 and V is TRBV11-2; D uncertain. The source material was PBMCs, sampled roughly 20 days after the first yellow fever vaccination. The receptor's source is a man younger than 35 who received the YFV17D yellow fever vaccine. CDR3 loop: CASSSGPSTDTQYF. The CDR3 bases are TGTGCCAGCAGCTCCGGACCAAGCACAGATACGCAGTATTTT.